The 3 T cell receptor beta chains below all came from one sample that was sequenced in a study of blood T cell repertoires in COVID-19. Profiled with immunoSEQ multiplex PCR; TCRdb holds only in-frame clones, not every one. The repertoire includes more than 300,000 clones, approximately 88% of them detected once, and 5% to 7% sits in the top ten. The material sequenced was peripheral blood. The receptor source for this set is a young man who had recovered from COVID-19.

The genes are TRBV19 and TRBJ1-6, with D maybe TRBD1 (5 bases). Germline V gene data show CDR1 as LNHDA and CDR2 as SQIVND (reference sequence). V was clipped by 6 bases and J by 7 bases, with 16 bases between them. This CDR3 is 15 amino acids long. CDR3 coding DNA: TGTGCCAGTAGCCTGGCCAGGGTAGGAAATTCACCCCTCCACTTT. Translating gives CASSLARVGNSPLHF. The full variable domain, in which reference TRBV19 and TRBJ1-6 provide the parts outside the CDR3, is DGGITQSPKYLFRKEGQNVTLSCEQNLNHDAMYWYRQDPGQGLRLIYYSQIVNDFQKGDIAEGYSVSREKKESFPLTVTSAQKNPTAFYLCASSLARVGNSPLHFGNGTRLTVT.

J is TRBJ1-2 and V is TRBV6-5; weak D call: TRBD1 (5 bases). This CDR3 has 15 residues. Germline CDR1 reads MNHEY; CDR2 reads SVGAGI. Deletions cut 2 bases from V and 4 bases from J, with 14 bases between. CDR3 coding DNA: TGTGCCAGCAGTTACAGCTGGGGCGCGAGCTATGGCTACACCTTC. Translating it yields CASSYSWGASYGYTF.

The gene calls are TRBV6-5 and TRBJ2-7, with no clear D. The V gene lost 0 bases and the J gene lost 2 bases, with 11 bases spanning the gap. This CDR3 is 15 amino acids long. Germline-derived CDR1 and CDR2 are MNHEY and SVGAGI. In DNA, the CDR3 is TGTGCCAGCAGTTACTCGCTCGCCGAGACCTACGAGCAGTACTTC. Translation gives CASSYSLAETYEQYF.